This passage covers 30 T cell receptor beta chains from one sample sequenced in a study of read filtering for tumor transcriptome and immune sequencing. This library used roughly 370 ng RNA and molecular barcoded adaptors spanning alpha/delta and beta/gamma chains. TCRdb independently ran MiXCR on the reads; one entry per CDR3 protein. The sample gives 19,000 or so distinct CDR3 sequences, approximately 20% of which show up once; about 24% is in the top ten. Source material: a population of CD138-negative cells sorted from bone marrow. These receptors were obtained from a donor at least 40 years old with multiple myeloma.

Notes on this clonotype: It is likely a read error: a sequence one base away is far more abundant. The chain combines TRBV6-1 with TRBJ1-1; D gene unclear. The CDR3 is made up of 14 amino acids. Germline V gene data show CDR1 as MNHNS and CDR2 as SASEGT. The CDR3 nucleotides are TGTGCCAGCAGTTTACATCCCGGCGGCACTGGAGCTTTCTTT. It specifies CASSLHPGGTGAFF.

This clonotype showed up many times. This chain uses TRBV15 with TRBJ1-1; 10 nucleotides agree with TRBD1. This CDR3 spans 15 amino acids. The V segment lost 4 bases and the J segment 5 bases; nucleotides outside the gene matches: 7. From germline, CDR1 is LNHNV and CDR2 YYDKDF (reference sequence). The CDR3 is CATSMGQGLVTEAFF. CDR3 sequence (DNA): TGTGCCACCAGCATGGGACAGGGGCTTGTGACTGAAGCTTTCTTT.

A few counts support this clonotype. This could be a read error, since a much larger clone is one nucleotide away. The chain employs TRBV20-1 and TRBJ1-1, with D unresolved. With 7 bases removed from V and 4 bases from J, the gap between germline ends came to 16 bases. Per the germline V gene, CDR1 is DFQATT and CDR2 is SNEGSKA (reference sequence). The CDR3 is made up of 13 amino acids. CDR3 sequence (DNA): TGCAGTGGGGTACAGAGGGCAAGCACTGAAGCTTTCTTT. As protein: CSGVQRASTEAFF.

This clonotype was found many times. V is TRBV6-2 or TRBV6-3 and J is TRBJ2-3; perhaps TRBD2 as D (5 bases). The V gene's germline CDR1 is MNHEY and CDR2 SVGEGT. The ends were cut back, 8 bases at V and 6 bases at J, with 12 bases in the middle. The CDR3 contains 12 residues. The CDR3 protein is CASGRGMDTQYF. DNA for the CDR3: TGTGCCAGCGGACGGGGTATGGATACGCAGTATTTT.

This clonotype was detected only a few times. This may be a read error, as it is one base from a much larger clone. The chain recombines TRBV29-1 with TRBJ2-1, with D perhaps matching TRBD1 or TRBD2 (5 bases each). Per the germline V gene, CDR1 is SQVTM and CDR2 is ANQGSEA. V was clipped by 6 bases and J by 9 bases, with 15 bases between them. The CDR3 totals 12 residues. CDR3 region: CSVGPDRGEQFF. CDR3 nucleotides: TGCAGCGTGGGACCCGATCGGGGTGAGCAGTTCTTC.

In its sample, this clonotype ranks as medium-sized (0.01 to 0.1%). The chain combines TRBV18 with TRBJ2-1, with 7 bases that match TRBD1. The CDR3 consists of 14 residues. The ends lost 6 bases at V and 4 bases at J; junction bases unmatched: 6. Germline assignment: CDR1 KGHSH and CDR2 LQKENI. The CDR3 protein is CASSAGTAYNEQFF. The CDR3, as DNA: TGTGCCAGCTCTGCCGGGACAGCTTACAATGAGCAGTTCTTC.

This clonotype was observed a few times. V gene TRBV20-1 combines with J gene TRBJ2-7; 8 bases are a match to TRBD2. Germline CDR1 and CDR2: DFQATT and SNEGSKA (reference sequence). The CDR3 length is 14 residues. The trim removed 1 base at V and 2 bases at J, leaving 4 bases unmatched. CDR3 amino acids: CSARGAGGPYEQYF. The CDR3 DNA follows: TGCAGTGCTAGAGGGGCGGGAGGCCCCTACGAGCAGTACTTC.

At least ten counts were recorded for this clonotype. The rearrangement joins TRBV28 to TRBJ2-7; D not resolved. The CDR3 is made up of 16 amino acids. Germline-derived CDR1 and CDR2 are MDHEN and SYDVKM. V dropped 5 bases and J dropped 2 bases, with 19 bases sitting between them. The CDR3 sequence: CASSPPGPVVTYEQYF. CDR3 DNA sequence: TGTGCCAGCAGTCCCCCGGGCCCCGTGGTGACCTACGAGCAGTACTTC. Based on the CDR3 plus reference TRBV28 and TRBJ2-7, the full variable domain is DVKVTQSSRYLVKRTGEKVFLECVQDMDHENMFWYRQDPGLGLRLIYFSYDVKMKEKGDIPEGYSVSREKKERFSLILESASTNQTSMYLCASSPPGPVVTYEQYFGPGTRLTVT.

About this clonotype: One base away lies a much larger clone, so this may be a sequencing read error. The CDR3 here is CASSAGQSSYGQYF. In DNA form, the CDR3 reads TGCGCCAGCAGCGCGGGACAGAGCTCCTACGGGCAGTACTTC. V usage is TRBV4-3 and J usage is TRBJ2-7; a possible D gene is TRBD1 (7 bases). Germline V gene lookup returns CDR1 LGHNA and CDR2 YSLEER. This CDR3 is built from 14 residues.

A note on this clonotype: Being one base from a much bigger clone, this may be a read error. The gene calls are TRBV19 and TRBJ1-6; perhaps TRBD1 as D (6 bases). Germline CDR1 LNHDA, CDR2 SQIVND (reference sequence). There are 15 residues in the CDR3. This CDR3 is CASSGATGNDSPPHF. CDR3 DNA: TGTGCCAGTAGTGGAGCGACAGGAAATGATTCACCCCCCCACTTT.

The chain combines TRBV12-3 or TRBV12-4 with TRBJ2-7; maybe TRBD1 (5 bases). The CDR3 sequence is 14 residues long. V was clipped by 3 bases and J by 2 bases, with 11 bases between them. The CDR3 coding sequence is TGTGCCAGCAGTTTGGGGCGGACGGCCTACGAGCAGTACTTC. Its translation is CASSLGRTAYEQYF.

This clonotype appeared many times. V usage is TRBV29-1 and J usage is TRBJ1-5; no clear D. Germline loops: CDR1 SQVTM, CDR2 ANQGSEA. This CDR3 is 13 amino acids long. V gave up 5 bases and J gave up 2 bases, with 10 bases separating them. CDR3 region: CSVQSGGNQPQHF. CDR3 nucleotide sequence: TGCAGCGTTCAGTCGGGTGGCAATCAGCCCCAGCATTTT.

Worth noting for this clonotype: One end of the junction is discordant with germline, which a read error may explain. The V gene is TRBV29-1, the J gene TRBJ2-2; D is undetermined. Germline V gene data show CDR1 as SQVTM and CDR2 as ANQGSEA. The CDR3 covers 11 residues. The CDR3 protein is CGVNDFEELFF. CDR3 nucleotide sequence: TGCGGCGTTAACGATTTCGAGGAGCTGTTTTTT.

The chain has TRBV7-9 and TRBJ2-2; D call uncertain. The CDR3 contains 13 residues. Germline V lookup: CDR1 SEHNR, CDR2 FQNEAQ (reference sequence). The V gene lost 2 bases and the J gene lost 1 base, with 2 bases spanning the gap. This CDR3 is CASSLLNTGELFF. CDR3 sequence (DNA): TGTGCCAGCAGCTTATTGAACACCGGGGAGCTGTTTTTT.

The chain recombines TRBV6-2 or TRBV6-3 with TRBJ2-7, with TRBD2 matching 8 bases. Germline V lookup: CDR1 MNHEY, CDR2 SVGEGT. The ends lost 8 bases at V and 1 base at J; junction bases unmatched: 7. CDR3 length equals 14 residues. This chain's CDR3 is CASLRAGESYEQYF. In DNA form, the CDR3 reads TGTGCCAGCCTACGAGCGGGAGAATCCTACGAGCAGTACTTC.

Turning to this clonotype: A read error is possible here, since a much larger clone lies one base away. The chain couples TRBV20-1 to TRBJ2-5, with 11 positions matching TRBD2. The CDR3 runs to 15 residues. J gave up 2 bases and V 6 bases, and 8 bases lay outside the gene matches. Germline lookup yields CDR1 DFQATT and CDR2 SNEGSKA (reference sequence). CDR3 sequence (DNA): TGCAGTGCAGATAGACTAGCGGGGTCTCAAGAGACCCAGTACTTC. Its protein is CSADRLAGSQETQYF.

This sequence joins TRBV21-1 and TRBJ2-2; TRBD1, as called in the table, went unchecked against the DNA. TRBV21-1 is a documented pseudogene. The CDR3 extends over 17 amino acids. Written as DNA, the CDR3 is TGTGCCAGCAGCCTGTCCGGGACAGACCCGTACACCGGGGAGCTGTTTTTT. Protein product: CASSLSGTDPYTGELFF.

This chain joins TRBV4-1 and TRBJ2-2; D unclear. V shed 1 base and J shed 7 bases, with 13 bases lying between them. CDR1 and CDR2 from the germline V gene are MGHRA and YSYEKL. This CDR3 is built from 15 residues. The CDR3 here is CASSQGLGSGGELFF. The CDR3 DNA reads as TGCGCCAGCAGCCAAGGACTCGGGTCGGGCGGGGAGCTGTTTTTT.

There are a few counts of this clonotype. V gene TRBV24-1 combines with J gene TRBJ2-4, with D unclear. Between the trimmed V and J ends, which lost 4 bases and 9 bases, there was a span of 9 bases. There are 12 residues in the CDR3. Germline V CDR1 and CDR2: KGHDR, SFDVKD. The CDR3 is CATSDDSGIQYF. The CDR3, as DNA: TGTGCCACCAGTGACGACTCGGGCATTCAGTACTTC.

The V and J genes are TRBV20-1 and TRBJ2-7, with D possibly being TRBD2 (6 bases). The length of the CDR3 is 16 residues. V gave up 3 bases and J gave up 2 bases, with 20 bases separating them. The germline CDR1 and CDR2 sequences are DFQATT and SNEGSKA (reference sequence). CDR3 region: CSARGDSALGPYEQYF. The CDR3 coding sequence is TGCAGTGCTAGGGGGGACTCCGCTCTCGGACCCTACGAGCAGTACTTC.

The sample holds many counts of this clonotype. This chain links TRBV7-3 with TRBJ2-3; 7 bases fit TRBD2. V trimming: 0 bases; J trimming: 4 bases; junction bases outside the gene matches: 4. The CDR3 is 15 residues long. CDR1 SGHTA and CDR2 FQGTGA come from the germline V gene. The CDR3 protein is CASSLTAGVADTQYF. In DNA, the CDR3 is TGTGCCAGCAGCTTAACGGCGGGAGTAGCAGATACGCAGTATTTT.

This clonotype was picked up many times. The chain links TRBV4-1 to TRBJ1-1; the match to TRBD1 covers 8 bases. Trimming at V came to 2 bases and at J to 3 bases, leaving 5 bases not matched to a gene. Germline V gene data show CDR1 as MGHRA and CDR2 as YSYEKL. This CDR3 contains 15 residues. As DNA, the CDR3 is TGCGCCAGCAGCCAACGACAGGGGTCAGACACTGAAGCTTTCTTT. This encodes CASSQRQGSDTEAFF.

This clonotype was counted ten times or more. This chain connects TRBV29-1 to TRBJ2-6; possibly TRBD1 for D (5 bases). The CDR3 is made up of 13 amino acids. Trimming removed 4 bases at V and 2 bases at J, with 6 bases between. The germline V gene encodes CDR1 SQVTM and CDR2 ANQGSEA. For the CDR3, the DNA is TGCAGCGTTGTCAGGGCTGGGGCCAACGTCCTGACTTTC. Translating it yields CSVVRAGANVLTF.

In this sample, this clonotype turned up a few times. The chain combines TRBV6-6 with TRBJ2-5; D is perhaps TRBD2 (7 bases). Germline lookup yields CDR1 MNHNY and CDR2 SVGAGI (reference sequence). V was clipped by 2 bases and J by 5 bases, with 9 bases between them. This CDR3 spans 13 amino acids. The CDR3 protein is CASSYGGGETQYF. CDR3 nucleotide sequence: TGTGCCAGCAGTTACGGGGGGGGCGAGACCCAGTACTTC.

V gene TRBV28 combines with J gene TRBJ2-1; weak D call: TRBD1 (6 bases). Germline V gene lookup returns CDR1 MDHEN and CDR2 SYDVKM. The CDR3 totals 17 residues. The V and J ends lost 8 bases and 1 base respectively, with 21 bases between them. In DNA form, the CDR3 reads TGTGCCAGCGGTCCCAGGGGCCGCTCAATATCCTACAATGAGCAGTTCTTC. Translation: CASGPRGRSISYNEQFF.

This clonotype has only a few counts. The chain couples TRBV6-6 to TRBJ2-1, with 8 bases aligning to TRBD2. The CDR3 runs to 17 residues. Unmatched junction bases numbered 13, after V lost 2 bases and J lost 7 bases. Germline V gene data show CDR1 as MNHNY and CDR2 as SVGAGI (reference sequence). The CDR3 sequence: CASSYQARGGRLNEQFF. CDR3 coding DNA: TGTGCCAGCAGTTACCAGGCCCGGGGGGGGCGCTTGAATGAGCAGTTCTTC.

This clonotype was counted many times. V gene TRBV28 combines with J gene TRBJ2-7, with D possibly being TRBD2 (6 bases). Germline V lookup: CDR1 MDHEN, CDR2 SYDVKM. CDR3 length: 15 amino acids. Trimming removed 2 bases at V and 0 bases at J, with 11 bases between. Written as DNA, the CDR3 is TGTGCCAGCAGTTTACCTAGCGCCTCCTCCTACGAGCAGTACTTC. Translating gives CASSLPSASSYEQYF.

Remarks on this clonotype: This may come from a read error, since a much larger clone is one base off. This likely comes from a read error, as the CDR3 has no conserved phenylalanine or tryptophan at its end. This chain uses TRBV6-2 or TRBV6-3 with TRBJ1-1, with D tentatively TRBD1 (5 bases). This CDR3 is built from 13 residues. V was trimmed by 8 bases and J by 0 bases, leaving 10 bases between them. CDR1 MNHEY and CDR2 SVGEGT come from the germline V gene. The CDR3 loop is CASCVGVNTEAFL. DNA of the CDR3: TGTGCCAGCTGTGTAGGGGTGAACACTGAAGCTTTCCTT.

This clonotype appeared many times. This chain joins TRBV15 and TRBJ2-2; possibly TRBD1 or TRBD2 for D (6 bases each). Per germline, CDR1 LNHNV and CDR2 YYDKDF (reference sequence). CDR3 length: 15 residues. Trimming took 3 bases from V and 4 from J, leaving 12 bases between them. The CDR3 loop is CATSSTRGVTGELFF. Here the CDR3 DNA reads TGTGCCACCAGCAGCACAAGGGGGGTCACCGGGGAGCTGTTTTTT.

This clonotype was found many times. The chain combines TRBV28 with TRBJ2-2, with D tentatively TRBD2 (5 bases). CDR1 and CDR2 (germline): MDHEN, SYDVKM. V shed 5 bases and J shed 13 bases, with 23 bases lying between them. This CDR3 has 15 amino acids. The CDR3 nucleotides are TGTGCCAGCAGTGTGGTCACGGGGTCACGGGTCCGGCTGTTTTTT. Translated: CASSVVTGSRVRLFF.